A selection of T cell receptor beta chains follows, all from one sample in a study of T cell repertoires in cytomegalovirus infection. Each CDR3 protein is one row after TCRdb ran MiXCR on the reads. This sample carries a few hundred thousand distinct CDR3 sequences, more than 25% of them seen once, and the ten largest clones take about 12%. Sequenced input: PBMCs. The source of these receptors is a human donor in good health (CMV status not recorded). Some clones in this sample may be carry-over from other donors' samples. Both conserved end residues are part of each CDR3. D genes are given only for firm matches. Expanded clones are given a class, and other clones once, few, many or no size at all.

clone_size: many; d_call: TRBD1; v_call: TRBV7-2; j_call: TRBJ1-4; cdr3_nt: TGTGCCAGCAGCCCGGACAGGGGCAATGAAAAACTGTTTTTT; cdr3_aa: CASSPDRGNEKLFF
clone_size: many; d_call: TRBD2; v_call: TRBV7-2; j_call: TRBJ2-1; cdr3_nt: TGTGCCAGCAGCTTGAGCGGGAGTCCCATCAATGAGCAGTTCTTC; cdr3_aa: CASSLSGSPINEQFF
clone_size: NA; d_call: NA; v_call: TRBV6-5; j_call: TRBJ2-7; cdr3_nt: TGTGCCAGCAGTTACGGGGACGGGTCCTACGAGCAGTACTTC; cdr3_aa: CASSYGDGSYEQYF
clone_size: NA; d_call: NA; v_call: TRBV19; j_call: TRBJ1-5; cdr3_nt: TGTGCCAGTAGTAGGCAGTCGGATAGCAATCAGCCCCAGCATTTT; cdr3_aa: CASSRQSDSNQPQHF
clone_size: many; d_call: TRBD1; v_call: TRBV7-2; j_call: TRBJ1-5; cdr3_nt: TGTGCCAGCAGCTTGGGGACAGGCGGGCGCAATCAGCCCCAGCATTTT; cdr3_aa: CASSLGTGGRNQPQHF
clone_size: NA; d_call: NA; v_call: TRBV6-5; j_call: TRBJ1-2; cdr3_nt: TGTGCCAGCACCCGGACAGCAATCCTTAACTATGGCTACACCTTC; cdr3_aa: CASTRTAILNYGYTF
clone_size: many; d_call: TRBD2; v_call: TRBV7-2; j_call: TRBJ2-1; cdr3_nt: TGTGCCAGCAGCTTAGCGGTACCGGGACTACCAGAGGATGAGCAGTTCTTC; cdr3_aa: CASSLAVPGLPEDEQFF
clone_size: NA; d_call: NA; v_call: TRBV7-3; j_call: TRBJ2-3; cdr3_nt: TGTGCCAGCAGCCAACTGACCAGCACAGATACGCAGTATTTT; cdr3_aa: CASSQLTSTDTQYF
clone_size: NA; d_call: TRBD1; v_call: TRBV19; j_call: TRBJ2-1; cdr3_nt: TGTGCCAGTAGCCATGGGGACAGGGACTTCGCTGAGCAGTTCTTC; cdr3_aa: CASSHGDRDFAEQFF
clone_size: NA; d_call: NA; v_call: TRBV27; j_call: TRBJ1-1; cdr3_nt: TGTGCCAGCAGTTTATCCACAGTGGTTGGGACTGAAGCTTTCTTT; cdr3_aa: CASSLSTVVGTEAFF
clone_size: few; d_call: NA; v_call: TRBV7-9; j_call: TRBJ2-3; cdr3_nt: TGTGCCAGCAGCCGACTCCGGGACAGGGGTGCCCTAGCGGGGCACACAGATACGCAGTATTTT; cdr3_aa: CASSRLRDRGALAGHTDTQYF
clone_size: many; d_call: NA; v_call: TRBV28; j_call: TRBJ2-3; cdr3_nt: TGTGCCAGCAGCCGATTTAGGGGGGCTAGCACAGATACGCAGTATTTT; cdr3_aa: CASSRFRGASTDTQYF
clone_size: NA; d_call: TRBD2; v_call: TRBV4-1; j_call: TRBJ2-4; cdr3_nt: TGCGCCAGCAGACTAGCGGGAGAGGGGATACCCAAAAACATTCAGTACTTC; cdr3_aa: CASRLAGEGIPKNIQYF
clone_size: few; d_call: NA; v_call: TRBV6-2/TRBV6-3; j_call: TRBJ2-7; cdr3_nt: TGTGCCAGCAGTTACGGTCGGGGAATCGAGGTCTACGAGCAGTACTTC; cdr3_aa: CASSYGRGIEVYEQYF
clone_size: NA; d_call: TRBD2; v_call: TRBV20-1; j_call: TRBJ2-1; cdr3_nt: TGCAGTGCCCGACTAGCGGGCTCCTACAATGAGCAGTTCTTC; cdr3_aa: CSARLAGSYNEQFF
clone_size: NA; d_call: TRBD1; v_call: TRBV20-1; j_call: TRBJ1-6; cdr3_nt: TGCAGTGCTAGAAGGCGCCAGGGGGGCACACCCCTCCACTTT; cdr3_aa: CSARRRQGGTPLHF
clone_size: NA; d_call: NA; v_call: TRBV5-4; j_call: TRBJ1-3; cdr3_nt: TGTGCCAGCAGCTTGGGCGGCAGAACTGGAAACACCATATATTTT; cdr3_aa: CASSLGGRTGNTIYF
clone_size: NA; d_call: TRBD2; v_call: TRBV6-5; j_call: TRBJ2-1; cdr3_nt: TGTGCCAGCGGAATAGCGGGAGGTGAGCAGTTCTTC; cdr3_aa: CASGIAGGEQFF
clone_size: NA; d_call: TRBD2; v_call: TRBV7-9; j_call: TRBJ2-1; cdr3_nt: TGTGCCAGCAGAGGGACTAGCGGGAGGCGGAATGAGCAGTTCTTC; cdr3_aa: CASRGTSGRRNEQFF
clone_size: NA; d_call: NA; v_call: TRBV12-3/TRBV12-4; j_call: TRBJ1-2; cdr3_nt: TGTGCCAGCAGTTCCTACGCCTTTGGCTACACCTTC; cdr3_aa: CASSSYAFGYTF
clone_size: many; d_call: NA; v_call: TRBV7-8; j_call: TRBJ1-6; cdr3_nt: TGTGCCAGCAGCTTAGGGGTTGCCACAAATTCACCCCTCCACTTT; cdr3_aa: CASSLGVATNSPLHF
clone_size: once; d_call: NA; v_call: TRBV30; j_call: TRBJ2-7; cdr3_nt: TGTGCCTGGACCGACAGCCACGAGCAGTACTTC; cdr3_aa: CAWTDSHEQYF
clone_size: NA; d_call: TRBD2; v_call: TRBV7-9; j_call: TRBJ2-1; cdr3_nt: TGTGCCAGCAGCTTAAATAGCGGGAGGGCGACCTCCTACAATGAGCAGTTCTTC; cdr3_aa: CASSLNSGRATSYNEQFF
clone_size: many; d_call: TRBD2; v_call: TRBV7-2; j_call: TRBJ2-2; cdr3_nt: TGTGCCAGCAGCTTAATGGCTAGCGGGACCACCGGGGAGCTGTTTTTT; cdr3_aa: CASSLMASGTTGELFF
clone_size: few; d_call: TRBD1; v_call: TRBV6-5; j_call: TRBJ1-1; cdr3_nt: TGTGCCAGCAGTACGGGACAGCCCGAGAACACTGAAGCTTTCTTT; cdr3_aa: CASSTGQPENTEAFF
clone_size: NA; d_call: NA; v_call: TRBV6-8; j_call: TRBJ1-1; cdr3_nt: TGTGCCAGCAGTACCTCTTTTATACGTGGCACTGAAGCTTTCTTT; cdr3_aa: CASSTSFIRGTEAFF
clone_size: NA; d_call: NA; v_call: TRBV6-5; j_call: TRBJ1-2; cdr3_nt: TGTGCCAGCAGTTACCAAGAGGGGTCTTATGGCTACACCTTC; cdr3_aa: CASSYQEGSYGYTF
clone_size: few; d_call: NA; v_call: TRBV5-6; j_call: TRBJ1-5; cdr3_nt: TGTGCCAGCAGCCCGGGATCCAGCAATCAGCCCCAGCATTTT; cdr3_aa: CASSPGSSNQPQHF
clone_size: many; d_call: NA; v_call: TRBV7-8; j_call: TRBJ1-5; cdr3_nt: TGTGCCAGCAGCGACAGAGAGTCCGCGTTTAAGCCCCAGCATTTT; cdr3_aa: CASSDRESAFKPQHF
clone_size: few; d_call: NA; v_call: TRBV19; j_call: TRBJ2-1; cdr3_nt: TGTGCCAGTAGGGACCAGACGAGGTACAATGAGCAGTTCTTC; cdr3_aa: CASRDQTRYNEQFF
clone_size: NA; d_call: NA; v_call: TRBV29-1; j_call: TRBJ2-1; cdr3_nt: TGCAGCGTTACCCGGGACTTCAGTGAGCAGTTCTTC; cdr3_aa: CSVTRDFSEQFF
clone_size: many; d_call: NA; v_call: TRBV7-2; j_call: TRBJ1-6; cdr3_nt: TGTGCCAGCAGCTTAGACCCGGGGAGGAAGACACCCCTCCACTTT; cdr3_aa: CASSLDPGRKTPLHF
clone_size: NA; d_call: NA; v_call: TRBV6-2/TRBV6-3; j_call: TRBJ1-1; cdr3_nt: TGTGCCAGCACCAACGGGAAATCTGAAGCTTTCTTT; cdr3_aa: CASTNGKSEAFF
clone_size: many; d_call: TRBD1; v_call: TRBV7-2; j_call: TRBJ1-5; cdr3_nt: TGTGCCAGCAGCCCCCCCCCGGACAGGGAAGGATTTACGGATCAGCCCCAGCATTTT; cdr3_aa: CASSPPPDREGFTDQPQHF
clone_size: NA; d_call: TRBD1; v_call: TRBV19; j_call: TRBJ2-3; cdr3_nt: TGTGCCAGTAGTGGAGGACAGGGCGTTCAAGATACGCAGTATTTT; cdr3_aa: CASSGGQGVQDTQYF
clone_size: few; d_call: TRBD2; v_call: TRBV12-3/TRBV12-4; j_call: TRBJ2-1; cdr3_nt: TGTGCCAGCAGTAGACTAGCCCAAAACAATGAGCAGTTCTTC; cdr3_aa: CASSRLAQNNEQFF
clone_size: NA; d_call: TRBD2; v_call: TRBV28; j_call: TRBJ2-3; cdr3_nt: TGTGCCAGCAGTTCTCGTCTAGCGGGAGGGCCAGGCAGAGATACGCAGTATTTT; cdr3_aa: CASSSRLAGGPGRDTQYF
clone_size: NA; d_call: TRBD2; v_call: TRBV7-3; j_call: TRBJ2-2; cdr3_nt: TGTGCCAGCCAGCGGGAGAACACCGGGGAGCTGTTTTTT; cdr3_aa: CASQRENTGELFF
clone_size: NA; d_call: NA; v_call: TRBV29-1; j_call: TRBJ1-2; cdr3_nt: TGCAGCGTTGCCGGGGGGGGAGGCTACACCTTC; cdr3_aa: CSVAGGGGYTF
clone_size: NA; d_call: TRBD1; v_call: TRBV4-3; j_call: TRBJ1-4; cdr3_nt: TGCGCCAGCAGCCAAAAGGGACAGGGGGCTTTGGGTGAAAAACTGTTTTTT; cdr3_aa: CASSQKGQGALGEKLFF
clone_size: NA; d_call: TRBD1; v_call: TRBV10-3; j_call: TRBJ1-3; cdr3_nt: TGTACCATCAGTGGAGTGACAGGGCCTGGAAACACCATATATTTT; cdr3_aa: CTISGVTGPGNTIYF
clone_size: many; d_call: NA; v_call: TRBV11-2; j_call: TRBJ2-2; cdr3_nt: TGTGCCAGCAGCCTTTTGGCCGGGGAGCTGTTTTTT; cdr3_aa: CASSLLAGELFF
clone_size: NA; d_call: NA; v_call: TRBV7-2; j_call: TRBJ2-5; cdr3_nt: TGTGCCAGCAGCTTAGTTATGGGGGTAGGGGAGACCCAGTACTTC; cdr3_aa: CASSLVMGVGETQYF
clone_size: NA; d_call: NA; v_call: TRBV5-5; j_call: TRBJ2-7; cdr3_nt: TGTGCCAGCAGCGCGCAGCTAGCGAAGACCTACGAGCAGTACTTC; cdr3_aa: CASSAQLAKTYEQYF
clone_size: NA; d_call: TRBD1; v_call: TRBV7-8; j_call: TRBJ1-2; cdr3_nt: TGTGCCAGCAGCTCACAGAGGGGGCTTGATGGCTACACCTTC; cdr3_aa: CASSSQRGLDGYTF
clone_size: NA; d_call: NA; v_call: TRBV10-3; j_call: TRBJ1-4; cdr3_nt: TGTGCCATCAGGACAGCAACTAATGAAAAACTGTTTTTT; cdr3_aa: CAIRTATNEKLFF
clone_size: NA; d_call: TRBD1; v_call: TRBV12-3/TRBV12-4; j_call: TRBJ1-4; cdr3_nt: TGTGCCAGCAGTTCAGGACAGGGCCCTGAAAAACTGTTTTTT; cdr3_aa: CASSSGQGPEKLFF
clone_size: few; d_call: TRBD2; v_call: TRBV20-1; j_call: TRBJ2-5; cdr3_nt: TGCAGTGCTAGAGCAGCGGGAGCGGGTGAGACCCAGTACTTC; cdr3_aa: CSARAAGAGETQYF
clone_size: many; d_call: NA; v_call: TRBV7-2; j_call: TRBJ2-1; cdr3_nt: TGTGCCAGCAGCTTACCCAGTGTAAGACAGTGGAGCTCCTACAATGAGCAGTTCTTC; cdr3_aa: CASSLPSVRQWSSYNEQFF
clone_size: many; d_call: NA; v_call: TRBV7-6; j_call: TRBJ1-5; cdr3_nt: TGTGCCAGCAGCCGCGACAGTCCTTATAGCAATCAGCCCCAGCATTTT; cdr3_aa: CASSRDSPYSNQPQHF
clone_size: NA; d_call: NA; v_call: TRBV30; j_call: TRBJ1-1; cdr3_nt: TGTGCCTGGAGTGTTAGGGGTGGCACTGAAGCTTTCTTT; cdr3_aa: CAWSVRGGTEAFF
clone_size: NA; d_call: NA; v_call: TRBV7-2; j_call: TRBJ1-5; cdr3_nt: TGTGCCAGCAGCTTATCCCCCGGGGGCAATCAGCCCCAGCATTTT; cdr3_aa: CASSLSPGGNQPQHF
clone_size: NA; d_call: TRBD2; v_call: TRBV12-5; j_call: TRBJ2-5; cdr3_nt: TGTGCTAGTGGTTTTGGGACTAGCGGGACGGAAAAACAAGAGACCCAGTACTTC; cdr3_aa: CASGFGTSGTEKQETQYF
clone_size: NA; d_call: TRBD1; v_call: TRBV19; j_call: TRBJ2-3; cdr3_nt: TGTGCCAGTAGTATGGACAGGGGAGCAGATACGCAGTATTTT; cdr3_aa: CASSMDRGADTQYF
clone_size: NA; d_call: NA; v_call: TRBV28; j_call: TRBJ1-2; cdr3_nt: TGTGCCAGCATCGACGGCTATGGCTACACCTTC; cdr3_aa: CASIDGYGYTF
clone_size: NA; d_call: NA; v_call: TRBV6-2/TRBV6-3; j_call: TRBJ2-1; cdr3_nt: TGTGCCAGCCGAAAAACCGGGACCCCAGGAGGTGAGCAGTTCTTC; cdr3_aa: CASRKTGTPGGEQFF
clone_size: NA; d_call: NA; v_call: TRBV7-2; j_call: TRBJ1-5; cdr3_nt: TGTGCCAGCAGCTCAGGGCAAAGGGATCAGCCCCAGCATTTT; cdr3_aa: CASSSGQRDQPQHF
clone_size: few; d_call: NA; v_call: TRBV19; j_call: TRBJ2-3; cdr3_nt: TGTGCCAGTAGTATAGTTGGGGGGCCGGGGTATTTT; cdr3_aa: CASSIVGGPGYF
clone_size: NA; d_call: TRBD2; v_call: TRBV20-1; j_call: TRBJ2-2; cdr3_nt: TGCAGTGCTAGAACTAGCGGGTCCACCGGGGAGCTGTTTTTT; cdr3_aa: CSARTSGSTGELFF
clone_size: few; d_call: NA; v_call: TRBV7-9; j_call: TRBJ2-1; cdr3_nt: TGTGCCAGCAGCTTAGTCGGGACCAACAATGAGCAGTTCTTC; cdr3_aa: CASSLVGTNNEQFF